This is a list of T cell receptor beta chains from one sample in a study of Graves' ophthalmopathy and Graves' hyperthyroidism. TCRdb itself ran the multiplex PCR reads through MiXCR, one entry per CDR3 protein. The sample shows roughly 420,000 distinct CDR3 sequences, approximately 21% of them seen only once. Sequencing was done on a sample of peripheral blood. The origin of the receptors is a woman under 30 with stable Graves' hyperthyroidism. The CDR3 runs from the conserved cysteine through the conserved F or W. Where a row states a size, it is once, few, many or the class of an expanded clone; other rows omit it.

CDR3 length: 13
V gene: TRBV12-3/TRBV12-4
clone size: many
J gene: TRBJ1-1
CDR3 protein: CASRRTQAFEAFF

CDR3 length: 15
V gene: TRBV2
clone size: many
J gene: TRBJ2-5
CDR3 protein: CASSRSWGIGETQYF

CDR3 length: 11
V gene: TRBV2
clone size: many
J gene: TRBJ2-7
CDR3 protein: CASSVTAEQYF

CDR3 length: 14
V gene: TRBV15
clone size: many
J gene: TRBJ1-5
CDR3 protein: CATSPRTGGEPQHF

CDR3 length: 12
V gene: TRBV29-1
clone size: many
J gene: TRBJ1-2
CDR3 protein: CSVARTASGYTF

CDR3 length: 16
V gene: TRBV6-2/TRBV6-3
clone size: few
J gene: TRBJ1-6
CDR3 protein: CASNSQRGRRVWPLHF

CDR3 length: 15
V gene: TRBV10-2
clone size: -
J gene: TRBJ2-5
CDR3 protein: CASSESSGPQETQYF

CDR3 length: 15
V gene: TRBV12-3/TRBV12-4
clone size: many
J gene: TRBJ1-5
CDR3 protein: CASSFRDGSNQPQHF

CDR3 length: 13
V gene: TRBV11-2
clone size: many
J gene: TRBJ2-5
CDR3 protein: CASSLGPFKTQYF

CDR3 length: 13
V gene: TRBV24-1
clone size: many
J gene: TRBJ2-7
CDR3 protein: CATSDGSDYEQYF

CDR3 length: 17
V gene: TRBV12-3/TRBV12-4
clone size: many
J gene: TRBJ1-1
CDR3 protein: CASSFLEGQGVNTEAFF

CDR3 length: 14
V gene: TRBV6-1
clone size: -
J gene: TRBJ2-7
CDR3 protein: CASSEWTVLGEQYF

CDR3 length: 14
V gene: TRBV12-3/TRBV12-4
clone size: many
J gene: TRBJ2-5
CDR3 protein: CASSDAGGQETQYF

CDR3 length: 15
V gene: TRBV7-9
clone size: many
J gene: TRBJ2-7
CDR3 protein: CASSILSLAGLGQYF

CDR3 length: 22
V gene: TRBV7-4
clone size: many
J gene: TRBJ2-2
CDR3 protein: CASSLALGRQGDGDDDTGELFF

CDR3 length: 15
V gene: TRBV6-1
clone size: -
J gene: TRBJ2-5
CDR3 protein: CASRSTGEDWETQYF

CDR3 length: 16
V gene: TRBV6-1
clone size: -
J gene: TRBJ1-2
CDR3 protein: CASSENLASANYGYTF

CDR3 length: 15
V gene: TRBV6-1
clone size: many
J gene: TRBJ1-1
CDR3 protein: CASSKGRGHGTEAFF

CDR3 length: 16
V gene: TRBV25-1
clone size: -
J gene: TRBJ2-2
CDR3 protein: CASSEYGLDIPGELFF

CDR3 length: 14
V gene: TRBV5-4
clone size: many
J gene: TRBJ2-5
CDR3 protein: CASSQDRVGETQYF

CDR3 length: 14
V gene: TRBV29-1
clone size: many
J gene: TRBJ1-1
CDR3 protein: CSVSGSGRGTEAFF

CDR3 length: 16
V gene: TRBV9
clone size: many
J gene: TRBJ2-5
CDR3 protein: CASSVGSGQGRETQYF

CDR3 length: 14
V gene: TRBV15
clone size: many
J gene: TRBJ2-5
CDR3 protein: CATSKGHLEETQYF

CDR3 length: 14
V gene: TRBV19
clone size: many
J gene: TRBJ2-7
CDR3 protein: CASSISGSSYEQYF

CDR3 length: 17
V gene: TRBV4-1
clone size: -
J gene: TRBJ2-5
CDR3 protein: CASGHGLIQRTQETQYF

CDR3 length: 13
V gene: TRBV9
clone size: -
J gene: TRBJ1-1
CDR3 protein: CASSVGGKTEAFF

CDR3 length: 16
V gene: TRBV7-6
clone size: many
J gene: TRBJ2-7
CDR3 protein: CASSLVPVTRSYEQYF

CDR3 length: 15
V gene: TRBV4-1
clone size: few
J gene: TRBJ1-2
CDR3 protein: CASSQENSYNYGYTF

CDR3 length: 15
V gene: TRBV18
clone size: many
J gene: TRBJ2-5
CDR3 protein: CASSPPQGIQETQYF

CDR3 length: 18
V gene: TRBV7-8
clone size: few
J gene: TRBJ2-2
CDR3 protein: CASSSHRGLDPNTGELFF

CDR3 length: 13
V gene: TRBV28
clone size: many
J gene: TRBJ2-7
CDR3 protein: CASSTQGTVEQYF